This T cell receptor beta chain was found in a study of identical twins. Study results and limitations: Invariant MAIT and iNKT cells may have partly biased zero-insertion analyses. Beta clonotypes that were abundant in cord blood contained fewer insertions, a pattern absent from memory repertoires.

This CDR3 is 16 amino acids long. Germline V lookup: CDR1 SGHRS, CDR2 YFSETQ. Trimming cost V 0 bases and J 2 bases; bases outside gene matches: 4. TCRdb redid the calling of the 5' RACE reads with MiXCR, one entry per CDR3 protein. The top ten hold roughly 3% of the sample, which has approximately 590,000 distinct CDR3 sequences, around 9.6% seen once. This clonotype was detected ten times or more. Its antigen is not identified. A further study also used this sample, focusing on yellow fever vaccine responses in identical twins. That source reports: On the reported evidence, twins' vaccine T cell responses seemed partly convergent and partly personalized.

The TCR originated in a woman aged 18 to 35 in good health. Material for sequencing was PBMCs. The genes are TRBV5-1 and TRBJ2-5, with TRBD1 matching 10 bases. The CDR3 DNA reads as TGCGCCAGCAGCTTGGCACCGGGACAGGGGCAAGAGACCCAGTACTTC. Amino acids: CASSLAPGQGQETQYF.